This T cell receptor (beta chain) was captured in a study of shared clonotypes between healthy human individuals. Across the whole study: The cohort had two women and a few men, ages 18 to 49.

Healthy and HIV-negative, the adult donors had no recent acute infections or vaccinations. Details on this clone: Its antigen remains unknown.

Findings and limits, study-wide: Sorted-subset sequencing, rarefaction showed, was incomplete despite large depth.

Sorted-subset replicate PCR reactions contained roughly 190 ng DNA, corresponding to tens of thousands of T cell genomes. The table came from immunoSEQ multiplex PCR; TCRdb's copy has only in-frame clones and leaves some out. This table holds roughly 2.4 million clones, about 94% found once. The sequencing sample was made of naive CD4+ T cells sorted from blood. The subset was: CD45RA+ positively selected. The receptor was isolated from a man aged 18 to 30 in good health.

CDR3 amino acids: CASGRAALRSSYEQYF. In DNA, the CDR3 is TGTGCCAGCGGGAGGGCAGCGCTCAGGAGCTCCTACGAGCAGTACTTC. The rearrangement links TRBV2 to TRBJ2-7, with TRBD2 matching 7 bases. Germline V lookup: CDR1 SNHLY, CDR2 FYNNEI. The CDR3 extends over 16 amino acids. Trimming at V came to 8 bases and at J to 0 bases, leaving 13 bases not matched to a gene.